This entry is about one TCR beta chain. Libraries were prepared by immunoSEQ multiplex PCR; TCRdb keeps only in-frame clonotypes and omits some of them. The data hold some 200,000 clones, with 90% observed a single time. The CDR3 totals 16 residues. Germline V gene data show CDR1 as SGHTA and CDR2 as FQGNSA. The ends lost 5 bases at V and 6 bases at J; junction bases unmatched: 12. This sample was included in a study of blood T cell repertoires in COVID-19. V gene TRBV7-2 combines with J gene TRBJ2-2, with TRBD2 identical over 7 bases. The TCR comes from a man aged 45 to 65 with acute or convalescent COVID-19. The sequenced sample consisted of peripheral blood. The CDR3 region has the DNA TGTGCCAGCAGCCGGAGGGAGGGGCCTCCCGCCGGGGAGCTGTTTTTT. This codes for CASSRREGPPAGELFF.